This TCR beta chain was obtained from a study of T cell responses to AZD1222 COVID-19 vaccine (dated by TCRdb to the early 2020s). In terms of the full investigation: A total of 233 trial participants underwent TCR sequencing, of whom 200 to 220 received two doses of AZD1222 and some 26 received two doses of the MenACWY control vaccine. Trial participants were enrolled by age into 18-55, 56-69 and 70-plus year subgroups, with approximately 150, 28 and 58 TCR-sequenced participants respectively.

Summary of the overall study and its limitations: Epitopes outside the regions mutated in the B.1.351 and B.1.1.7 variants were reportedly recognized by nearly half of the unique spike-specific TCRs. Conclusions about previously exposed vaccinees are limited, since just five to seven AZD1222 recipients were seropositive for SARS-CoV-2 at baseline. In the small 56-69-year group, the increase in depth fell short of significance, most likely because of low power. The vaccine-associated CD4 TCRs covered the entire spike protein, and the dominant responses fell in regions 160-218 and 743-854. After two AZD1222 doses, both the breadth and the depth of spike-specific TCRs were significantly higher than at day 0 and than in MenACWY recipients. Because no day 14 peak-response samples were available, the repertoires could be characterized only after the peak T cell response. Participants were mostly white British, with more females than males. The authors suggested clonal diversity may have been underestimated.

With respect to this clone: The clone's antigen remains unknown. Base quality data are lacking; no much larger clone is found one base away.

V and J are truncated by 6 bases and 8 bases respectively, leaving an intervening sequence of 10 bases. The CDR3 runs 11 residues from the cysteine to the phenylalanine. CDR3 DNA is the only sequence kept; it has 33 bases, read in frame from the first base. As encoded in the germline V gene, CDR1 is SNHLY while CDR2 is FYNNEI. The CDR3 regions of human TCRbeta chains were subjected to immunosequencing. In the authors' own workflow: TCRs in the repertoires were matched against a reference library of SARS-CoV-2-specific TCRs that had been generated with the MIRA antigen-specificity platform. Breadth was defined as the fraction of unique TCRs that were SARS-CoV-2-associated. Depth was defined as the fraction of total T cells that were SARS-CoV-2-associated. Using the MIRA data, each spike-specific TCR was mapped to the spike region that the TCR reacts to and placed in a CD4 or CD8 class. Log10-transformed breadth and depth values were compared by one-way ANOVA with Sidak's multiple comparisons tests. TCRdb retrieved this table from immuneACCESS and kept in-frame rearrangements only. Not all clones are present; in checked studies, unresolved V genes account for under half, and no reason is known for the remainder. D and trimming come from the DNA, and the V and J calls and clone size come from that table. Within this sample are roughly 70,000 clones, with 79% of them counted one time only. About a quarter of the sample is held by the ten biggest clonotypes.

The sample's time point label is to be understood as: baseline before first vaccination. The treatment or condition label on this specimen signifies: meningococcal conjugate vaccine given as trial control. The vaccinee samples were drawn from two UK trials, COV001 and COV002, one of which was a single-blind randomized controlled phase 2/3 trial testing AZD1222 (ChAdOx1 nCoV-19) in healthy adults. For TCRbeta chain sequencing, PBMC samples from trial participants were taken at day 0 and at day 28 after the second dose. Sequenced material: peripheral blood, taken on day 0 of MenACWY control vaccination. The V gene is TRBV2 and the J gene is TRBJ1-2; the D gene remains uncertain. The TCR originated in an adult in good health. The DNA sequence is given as TGTGCCAGCAGCCTCGAAGGGGGCTACACCTTC. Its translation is CASSLEGGYTF.